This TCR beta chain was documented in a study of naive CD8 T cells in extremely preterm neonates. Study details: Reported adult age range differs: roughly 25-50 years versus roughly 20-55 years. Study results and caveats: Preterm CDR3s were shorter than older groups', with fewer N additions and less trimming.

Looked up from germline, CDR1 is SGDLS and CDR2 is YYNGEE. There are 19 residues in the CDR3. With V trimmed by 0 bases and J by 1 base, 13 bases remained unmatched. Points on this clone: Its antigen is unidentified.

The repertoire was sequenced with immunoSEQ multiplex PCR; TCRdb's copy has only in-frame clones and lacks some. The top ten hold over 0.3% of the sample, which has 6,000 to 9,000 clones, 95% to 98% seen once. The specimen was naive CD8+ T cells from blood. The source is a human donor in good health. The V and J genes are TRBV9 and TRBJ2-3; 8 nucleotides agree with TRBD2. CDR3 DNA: TGTGCCAGCAGCGTAGATGAGGCGGGGGGCGTATCTCGCACAGATACGCAGTATTTT. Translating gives CASSVDEAGGVSRTDTQYF.